This TCR beta chain was identified during a study of shared clonotypes between healthy human individuals (dated by TCRdb to 2020 to 2022). Turning to the overall study: Two women and a few men aged 18 to 49 years were included in the cohort. Different laboratories and diverse techniques were used to prepare libraries and sequence TCR repertoires, to increase sequencing depth and limit assay-specific biases. To estimate repertoire size and how much clonotype sharing occurs between individuals, the study deeply sequenced the blood TCR repertoires of several healthy adults. Leukapheresis yielded between about 0.94 and 10 billion PBMCs per donor. For each donor, three plates each were used for CD4 naive and CD4 memory, two plates were used for CD8 naive, and one plate was used for CD8 memory. Overall study outcomes, separate from this receptor: Pairwise subsampling indicated that sequencing depth was expected to affect the degree of clonotype sharing among donors. Even with the large sequencing depth, rarefaction of the sorted-subset datasets indicated that sequencing was incomplete. Naive subsets generally had larger estimated clonotype richness than memory subsets. About 5% of naive CD4, 3% to 4% of naive CD8, around 2.3% of memory CD4, and 0.35% to 0.5% of memory CD8 clonotypes were shared across several donors. Sampling was limited to blood, and TCR repertoires in tissue likely differ from TCR repertoires in blood. Because the study included only a small number of donors, the genetic and exposure-history diversity represented was limited. Compared with non-shared clonotypes, the clonotypes found in all four sorted-subset donors had higher generation probabilities.

Trimming takes 4 bases off V and 6 bases off J; junction bases not matched to a gene: 11. From its cysteine to its phenylalanine, the CDR3 spans 16 amino acids. Only the CDR3 DNA stays, 48 bases, in frame from base 1. The germline V gene encodes CDR1 LGHNA and CDR2 YSLEER. This clone was recorded only once. Its antigen target is currently unknown. Nothing much larger sits one base from this clone, and base qualities are not available. CD8 naive samples were CD45RO-negative cells positively selected for CCR7, giving a CD45RA+CCR7+ population that excluded TemRA cells. The donors were healthy, HIV-negative adults with no recently reported acute infections or vaccinations. All donors were Caucasian adults living in Nashville, Tennessee, USA. After blood collection by leukapheresis, PBMCs were isolated using Ficoll-Histopaque density gradient centrifugation and then cryopreserved in the vapor phase of liquid nitrogen. Analytical flow cytometry was used to check the purity and quantity of every magnetically sorted T cell population. Genomic DNA was isolated from each sorted fraction and quantified by UV absorbance on a Nanodrop 2000c.

Using the deep immunoSEQ assay, multiplex PCR amplified TCR CDR3 regions from genomic DNA. Genomic DNA extracted from each cell subset was distributed evenly over all wells of several immunoSEQ 96-well plates, and each plate served as one replicate. Each replicate PCR for sorted subsets received about 0.2 ug genomic DNA, equal to some 32,000 T cell genomes. Purified libraries were quantified with a Qubit 3.0 fluorometer, sized on a Bioanalyzer 2100, and re-quantified with the KAPA Library Quantification kit. Every immunoSEQ 96-well plate was sequenced on a dedicated single-read 150-cycle Illumina NextSeq 550 flow cell. For the original study's pipeline: The immunoSEQ output contained only junctional sequences without quality scores, so filtering could not match that applied to full-length reads. Sequences were annotated with PyIR, a Python wrapper for IgBLAST v1.9, using IMGT germline references to assign V/J genes and CDR3. Reads were filtered out if the reads had weak V/J assignments (E-value above 1e-6), no CDR3, stop codons, out-of-frame junctions, or ambiguous translated residues. V3J clonotypes were defined as sequences sharing the same inferred V gene, J gene, and CDR3 amino acid sequence. To compute the percentage overlap between repertoires, the number of shared unique clonotypes was divided by the size of the smaller repertoire. RTK rarefaction, the Chao1 estimator, and Recon v2.1 estimates of unobserved clonotypes were used to assess repertoire richness. Generation probabilities were computed with OLGA for all TCRbeta clonotypes obtained by the gDNA method from four donors. What TCRdb holds here is the immuneACCESS table cut down to in-frame rearrangements. Part of the clones is not present; checked against another copy, under half of the missing clones reflect an unresolved V gene, and the others are unexplained. That table is the source of V, J and clone size, and D and trimming were worked out from the DNA. The sample includes roughly 2,000,000 clones, with about 95% observed a single time. The top ten clones comprise 1% to 1.5% of the sample.

The V and J genes are TRBV4-3 and TRBJ2-3; a stretch of 9 junction bases matches TRBD1. Sample: naive CD8+ T cells sorted from blood. The label giving this sample's cell subset or site can be read as: CD45RA+CCR7+. The clonotype originates from a man between 18 and 35 years old in good health. CDR3 loop: CASSLGLGTGSDTQYF. In nucleotides, the sequence is TGCGCCAGCAGCCTAGGCCTCGGGACAGGGTCCGATACGCAGTATTTT.